This T cell receptor (beta chain) comes out of a study of T cells in Graves' hyperthyroidism and ophthalmopathy. General observations from the study: The model made its ophthalmopathy prediction, and onset followed a median approximately 6 months later.

In the case of this clonotype: What it binds is unknown.

Amplified TCR beta CDR3 regions came from RNA transcripts. When the TCR CDR3 underwent first-round RT-PCR, the HTBI primer set was used. TCRdb re-analysed the multiplex PCR reads in MiXCR, keeping a single row per CDR3 protein. Here the sample spans over 250,000 distinct CDR3 sequences, less than 30% being singletons. Exclusion criteria comprised uncontrolled infection, other autoimmune disease, pregnancy or lactation. The CDR3 covers 16 residues. V dropped 5 bases and J dropped 5; count of bases not matched to a gene: 13. Germline CDR1 is SGHVS and CDR2 is FQNEAQ. This receptor was obtained from a middle-aged man with Graves' hyperthyroidism that later progressed to Graves' ophthalmopathy. Sample: blood. V and J are TRBV7-8 and TRBJ2-7, with 9 bases lining up with TRBD2. CDR3 coding DNA: TGTGCCAGCAGCCCCGTCATGGCGGGAGGGGGCCACGAGCAGTACTTC. This sequence encodes CASSPVMAGGGHEQYF.